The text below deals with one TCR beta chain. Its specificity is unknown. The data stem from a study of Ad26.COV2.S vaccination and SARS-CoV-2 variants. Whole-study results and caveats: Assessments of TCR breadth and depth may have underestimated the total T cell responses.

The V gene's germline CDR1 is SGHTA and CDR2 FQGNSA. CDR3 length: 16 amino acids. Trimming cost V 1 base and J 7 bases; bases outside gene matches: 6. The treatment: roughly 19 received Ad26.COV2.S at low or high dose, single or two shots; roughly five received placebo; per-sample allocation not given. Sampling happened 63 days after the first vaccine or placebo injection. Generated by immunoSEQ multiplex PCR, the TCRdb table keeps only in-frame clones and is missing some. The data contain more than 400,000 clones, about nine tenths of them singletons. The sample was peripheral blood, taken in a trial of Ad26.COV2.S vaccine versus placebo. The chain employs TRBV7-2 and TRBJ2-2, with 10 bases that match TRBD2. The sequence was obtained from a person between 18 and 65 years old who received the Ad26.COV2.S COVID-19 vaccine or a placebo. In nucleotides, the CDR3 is TGTGCCAGCAGCTTAGTCCCTAGCGGGGGAGTCGGGGAGCTGTTTTTT. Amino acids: CASSLVPSGGVGELFF.